This is a list of T cell receptor beta chains from one sample in a study of cytomegalovirus exposure and HLA in healthy donors. Assay used: immunoSEQ multiplex PCR; TCRdb lists only in-frame clones, some missing. The sample holds about 160,000 clones; around 82% are singletons and the top ten take roughly 0.38%. Sequences were obtained from PBMCs. Source of these receptors: a boy between 2 and 10 years old in good health and CMV-seronegative. Both conserved end residues are part of each CDR3. Fields, in order: V gene, J gene, clone size, D gene, CDR3 length, CDR3 protein, CDR3 DNA. A D gene is named only where the DNA matches it firmly. For some rows the clone size is stated as once, few or many, or as a class when expanded; others skip it.

v_gene: TRBV19; j_gene: TRBJ2-5; abundance: -; d_gene: TRBD1; len: 18; CDR3aa: CASSPPGQGARHQETQYF; CDR3nt: TGTGCCAGTAGTCCCCCGGGACAGGGGGCTCGACACCAAGAGACCCAGTACTTC
v_gene: TRBV10-3; j_gene: TRBJ2-3; abundance: -; d_gene: TRBD2; len: 15; CDR3aa: CAISQVAGNTDTQYF; CDR3nt: TGTGCCATCAGTCAAGTAGCGGGGAACACAGATACGCAGTATTTT
v_gene: TRBV19; j_gene: TRBJ1-5; abundance: -; d_gene: -; len: 14; CDR3aa: CASSIQGFNQPQHF; CDR3nt: TGTGCCAGTAGTATACAGGGATTCAATCAGCCCCAGCATTTT
v_gene: TRBV19; j_gene: TRBJ2-5; abundance: -; d_gene: TRBD1; len: 14; CDR3aa: CASLSSRGWETQYF; CDR3nt: TGTGCCAGTCTTTCAAGCAGGGGGTGGGAGACCCAGTACTTC
v_gene: TRBV5-1; j_gene: TRBJ2-3; abundance: few; d_gene: TRBD2; len: 13; CDR3aa: CASWGLAPDTQYF; CDR3nt: TGCGCCAGCTGGGGACTAGCTCCCGATACGCAGTATTTT
v_gene: TRBV10-3; j_gene: TRBJ2-2; abundance: -; d_gene: -; len: 15; CDR3aa: CAISDSTSNTGELFF; CDR3nt: TGTGCCATCAGTGATAGTACTTCGAACACCGGGGAGCTGTTTTTT
v_gene: TRBV29-1; j_gene: TRBJ2-1; abundance: -; d_gene: -; len: 13; CDR3aa: CSVEPESYNEQFF; CDR3nt: TGCAGCGTTGAACCCGAGTCCTACAATGAGCAGTTCTTC
v_gene: TRBV27; j_gene: TRBJ2-1; abundance: -; d_gene: TRBD2; len: 18; CDR3aa: CASSLTSGSVKGYNEQFF; CDR3nt: TGTGCCAGCAGTCTGACTAGCGGGAGTGTTAAGGGCTACAATGAGCAGTTCTTC
v_gene: TRBV9; j_gene: TRBJ1-1; abundance: -; d_gene: -; len: 16; CDR3aa: CASSVATGIMNTEAFF; CDR3nt: TGTGCCAGCAGCGTAGCCACAGGTATCATGAACACTGAAGCTTTCTTT
v_gene: TRBV7-6; j_gene: TRBJ1-3; abundance: -; d_gene: -; len: 15; CDR3aa: CASKSGEGSGNTIYF; CDR3nt: TGTGCCAGCAAATCAGGTGAGGGATCTGGAAACACCATATATTTT
v_gene: TRBV2; j_gene: TRBJ1-5; abundance: few; d_gene: -; len: 11; CDR3aa: CASRSSSAQHF; CDR3nt: TGTGCCAGCAGATCTAGTTCAGCCCAGCATTTT
v_gene: TRBV29-1; j_gene: TRBJ1-1; abundance: few; d_gene: -; len: 12; CDR3aa: CSVDGANTEAFF; CDR3nt: TGCAGCGTTGATGGGGCGAACACTGAAGCTTTCTTT
v_gene: TRBV30; j_gene: TRBJ1-1; abundance: few; d_gene: TRBD1; len: 13; CDR3aa: CAWDRGQGTLAFF; CDR3nt: TGTGCCTGGGACCGAGGACAGGGTACTTTAGCTTTCTTT
v_gene: TRBV5-6; j_gene: TRBJ2-1; abundance: once; d_gene: TRBD2; len: 13; CDR3aa: CASSSIRGGEQFF; CDR3nt: TGTGCCAGCAGCTCGATTCGGGGGGGTGAGCAGTTCTTC
v_gene: TRBV27; j_gene: TRBJ1-5; abundance: -; d_gene: TRBD1; len: 16; CDR3aa: CASSPKRGGYNQPQHF; CDR3nt: TGTGCCAGCAGCCCAAAACGAGGGGGCTATAATCAGCCCCAGCATTTT
v_gene: TRBV15; j_gene: TRBJ2-1; abundance: -; d_gene: TRBD1; len: 13; CDR3aa: CATSHGQGDEQFF; CDR3nt: TGTGCCACCAGCCACGGACAGGGCGATGAGCAGTTCTTC
v_gene: TRBV28; j_gene: TRBJ2-2; abundance: few; d_gene: TRBD1; len: 18; CDR3aa: CASSLWGVGTGATGELFF; CDR3nt: TGTGCCAGCAGTTTATGGGGTGTTGGGACAGGGGCCACCGGGGAGCTGTTTTTT
v_gene: TRBV14; j_gene: TRBJ2-2; abundance: -; d_gene: TRBD2; len: 17; CDR3aa: CASSLYRTSANTGELFF; CDR3nt: TGTGCCAGCAGCCTATACCGGACTAGCGCGAACACCGGGGAGCTGTTTTTT
v_gene: TRBV7-9; j_gene: TRBJ2-6; abundance: -; d_gene: -; len: 16; CDR3aa: CAGDKSAITGANVLTF; CDR3nt: TGTGCCGGCGACAAATCGGCTATAACTGGGGCCAACGTCCTGACTTTC
v_gene: TRBV5-1; j_gene: TRBJ1-5; abundance: few; d_gene: -; len: 16; CDR3aa: CASSLGVGGSNQPQHF; CDR3nt: TGCGCCAGCAGCTTGGGGGTGGGGGGGAGCAATCAGCCCCAGCATTTT
v_gene: TRBV6-6; j_gene: TRBJ1-4; abundance: few; d_gene: -; len: 15; CDR3aa: CASRGTDSLSRKLFF; CDR3nt: TGTGCCAGCAGGGGAACGGACAGCCTGAGCAGAAAACTGTTTTTT
v_gene: TRBV6-1; j_gene: TRBJ2-1; abundance: -; d_gene: -; len: 12; CDR3aa: CASSPTYNEQFF; CDR3nt: TGTGCCAGCAGCCCAACCTACAATGAGCAGTTCTTC
v_gene: TRBV29-1; j_gene: TRBJ2-5; abundance: once; d_gene: -; len: 15; CDR3aa: CSADGDTLKVETQYF; CDR3nt: TGCAGCGCCGACGGGGACACCCTAAAAGTGGAGACCCAGTACTTC
v_gene: TRBV6-1; j_gene: TRBJ2-1; abundance: few; d_gene: TRBD2; len: 15; CDR3aa: CASSHRASGRNEQFF; CDR3nt: TGTGCCAGCAGTCATCGGGCTAGCGGGAGGAATGAGCAGTTCTTC
v_gene: TRBV28; j_gene: TRBJ2-1; abundance: -; d_gene: TRBD1; len: 15; CDR3aa: CASPKSRQGDYEQFF; CDR3nt: TGTGCCAGCCCGAAAAGCCGACAGGGAGATTACGAGCAGTTCTTC
v_gene: TRBV10-3; j_gene: TRBJ2-1; abundance: -; d_gene: TRBD2; len: 15; CDR3aa: CAIGSGSGTYNEQFF; CDR3nt: TGTGCCATTGGTAGCGGGAGCGGAACGTACAATGAGCAGTTCTTC
v_gene: TRBV30; j_gene: TRBJ2-3; abundance: -; d_gene: -; len: 13; CDR3aa: CAWAGTLGDTQYF; CDR3nt: TGTGCCTGGGCCGGGACTTTGGGAGATACGCAGTATTTT
v_gene: TRBV7-6; j_gene: TRBJ2-2; abundance: few; d_gene: TRBD2; len: 16; CDR3aa: CASTKAGGPNTGELFF; CDR3nt: TGTGCCAGCACCAAAGCGGGAGGCCCGAACACCGGGGAGCTGTTTTTT
v_gene: TRBV6-6; j_gene: TRBJ1-1; abundance: few; d_gene: TRBD1; len: 14; CDR3aa: CASSYSDRETEAFF; CDR3nt: TGTGCCAGCAGTTACTCAGACAGGGAGACTGAAGCTTTCTTT
v_gene: TRBV4-1; j_gene: TRBJ2-7; abundance: -; d_gene: -; len: 18; CDR3aa: CASSPSVRSKPGAYEQYF; CDR3nt: TGCGCCAGCAGCCCCTCCGTGAGGTCTAAACCAGGGGCCTACGAGCAGTACTTC
v_gene: TRBV9; j_gene: TRBJ2-2; abundance: -; d_gene: -; len: 14; CDR3aa: CASSAASVTGELFF; CDR3nt: TGTGCCAGCAGCGCGGCTAGCGTAACCGGGGAGCTGTTTTTT
v_gene: TRBV29-1; j_gene: TRBJ2-2; abundance: -; d_gene: -; len: 15; CDR3aa: CSVLTAGRNTGELFF; CDR3nt: TGCAGCGTCCTTACCGCGGGCCGGAACACCGGGGAGCTGTTTTTT
v_gene: TRBV28; j_gene: TRBJ2-7; abundance: -; d_gene: -; len: 14; CDR3aa: CASRLMTASYEQYF; CDR3nt: TGTGCCAGCAGGCTGATGACAGCATCCTACGAGCAGTACTTC
v_gene: TRBV6-6; j_gene: TRBJ2-7; abundance: -; d_gene: -; len: 14; CDR3aa: CASSYSMPAYEQYF; CDR3nt: TGTGCCAGCAGTTACTCGATGCCAGCCTACGAGCAGTACTTC
v_gene: TRBV7-3; j_gene: TRBJ2-5; abundance: -; d_gene: TRBD2; len: 15; CDR3aa: CASSFGGGAQETQYF; CDR3nt: TGTGCCAGCAGCTTCGGGGGAGGGGCCCAAGAGACCCAGTACTTC
v_gene: TRBV10-3; j_gene: TRBJ1-2; abundance: -; d_gene: TRBD1; len: 14; CDR3aa: CAISFDRGDYGYTF; CDR3nt: TGTGCCATCAGCTTCGACAGGGGAGACTATGGCTACACCTTC
v_gene: TRBV6-5; j_gene: TRBJ2-7; abundance: -; d_gene: TRBD1; len: 15; CDR3aa: CASSRQGRAVNEQYF; CDR3nt: TGTGCCAGCAGTCGACAGGGGCGCGCGGTAAACGAGCAGTACTTC
v_gene: TRBV7-9; j_gene: TRBJ1-2; abundance: once; d_gene: TRBD1; len: 16; CDR3aa: CASTQPRTGESYGYTF; CDR3nt: TGTGCCAGCACTCAACCTAGGACAGGGGAGAGCTATGGCTACACCTTC
v_gene: TRBV30; j_gene: TRBJ2-1; abundance: -; d_gene: TRBD2; len: 11; CDR3aa: CAFGTTNEQFF; CDR3nt: TGTGCCTTCGGGACTACCAATGAGCAGTTCTTC
v_gene: TRBV19; j_gene: TRBJ2-1; abundance: -; d_gene: -; len: 14; CDR3aa: CATSLGYSYNEQFF; CDR3nt: TGTGCCACCTCCCTAGGCTACTCCTACAATGAGCAGTTCTTC
v_gene: TRBV19; j_gene: TRBJ2-3; abundance: -; d_gene: -; len: 15; CDR3aa: CASSIGPGGTDTQYF; CDR3nt: TGTGCCAGTAGTATAGGTCCAGGGGGGACAGATACGCAGTATTTT
v_gene: TRBV5-4; j_gene: TRBJ2-7; abundance: -; d_gene: -; len: 13; CDR3aa: CASSLSGDYEQYF; CDR3nt: TGTGCCAGCAGCTTATCGGGGGACTACGAGCAGTACTTC
v_gene: TRBV19; j_gene: TRBJ2-2; abundance: -; d_gene: -; len: 14; CDR3aa: CASSVRARGGELFF; CDR3nt: TGTGCCAGTAGTGTCAGGGCTCGCGGCGGGGAGCTGTTTTTT
v_gene: TRBV2; j_gene: TRBJ2-1; abundance: few; d_gene: TRBD2; len: 14; CDR3aa: CASSGGSSYNEQFF; CDR3nt: TGTGCCAGCAGTGGCGGGAGCTCCTACAATGAGCAGTTCTTC
v_gene: TRBV5-4; j_gene: TRBJ2-1; abundance: -; d_gene: TRBD2; len: 16; CDR3aa: CASSRGLADPYNEQFF; CDR3nt: TGTGCCAGCAGCCGAGGACTAGCTGATCCCTACAATGAGCAGTTCTTC
v_gene: TRBV29-1; j_gene: TRBJ2-7; abundance: -; d_gene: -; len: 12; CDR3aa: CSVLTGPYEQYF; CDR3nt: TGCAGCGTTTTGACAGGCCCCTACGAGCAGTACTTC
v_gene: TRBV6-5; j_gene: TRBJ1-2; abundance: -; d_gene: -; len: 12; CDR3aa: CASGPRIYGYTF; CDR3nt: TGTGCCAGCGGGCCGAGAATCTATGGCTACACCTTC
v_gene: TRBV28; j_gene: TRBJ2-3; abundance: -; d_gene: TRBD1; len: 15; CDR3aa: CASSRDRVIADTQYF; CDR3nt: TGTGCCAGCAGTCGGGACAGGGTGATCGCAGATACGCAGTATTTT
v_gene: TRBV10-3; j_gene: TRBJ1-2; abundance: -; d_gene: -; len: 14; CDR3aa: CAISESSGMKSYTF; CDR3nt: TGTGCCATCAGTGAGTCTTCAGGGATGAAGAGCTACACCTTC
v_gene: TRBV7-9; j_gene: TRBJ2-7; abundance: few; d_gene: TRBD1; len: 17; CDR3aa: CASSDTGGRSRGDEQYF; CDR3nt: TGTGCCAGCAGCGATACAGGGGGGCGCAGTAGGGGAGACGAGCAGTACTTC
v_gene: TRBV19; j_gene: TRBJ2-2; abundance: -; d_gene: -; len: 13; CDR3aa: CASSITGAGELFF; CDR3nt: TGTGCCAGTAGTATCACGGGGGCCGGGGAGCTGTTTTTT
v_gene: TRBV5-1; j_gene: TRBJ2-1; abundance: -; d_gene: TRBD2; len: 17; CDR3aa: CASSGGLAGILNNEQFF; CDR3nt: TGCGCCAGCAGCGGGGGGCTAGCGGGAATCCTGAACAATGAGCAGTTCTTC
v_gene: TRBV27; j_gene: TRBJ2-1; abundance: -; d_gene: -; len: 13; CDR3aa: CASTYIVGREQFF; CDR3nt: TGTGCCAGCACTTATATAGTGGGGAGGGAGCAGTTCTTC
v_gene: TRBV9; j_gene: TRBJ2-3; abundance: -; d_gene: TRBD2; len: 16; CDR3aa: CASSVSGTSGPDTQYF; CDR3nt: TGTGCCAGCAGCGTATCTGGGACTAGCGGGCCAGATACGCAGTATTTT
v_gene: TRBV10-1; j_gene: TRBJ2-2; abundance: -; d_gene: TRBD2; len: 18; CDR3aa: CASSESNRPSGRSGELFF; CDR3nt: TGCGCCAGCAGTGAGTCAAATAGGCCTAGCGGGAGGAGCGGGGAGCTGTTTTTT
v_gene: TRBV21-1; j_gene: TRBJ2-1; abundance: -; d_gene: -; len: 11; CDR3aa: CASPSGNEQFF; CDR3nt: TGTGCCAGCCCCTCGGGCAATGAGCAGTTCTTC
v_gene: TRBV29-1; j_gene: TRBJ2-7; abundance: -; d_gene: TRBD1; len: 14; CDR3aa: CSVGLQGGSYEQYF; CDR3nt: TGCAGCGTTGGTTTACAGGGGGGCTCCTACGAGCAGTACTTC